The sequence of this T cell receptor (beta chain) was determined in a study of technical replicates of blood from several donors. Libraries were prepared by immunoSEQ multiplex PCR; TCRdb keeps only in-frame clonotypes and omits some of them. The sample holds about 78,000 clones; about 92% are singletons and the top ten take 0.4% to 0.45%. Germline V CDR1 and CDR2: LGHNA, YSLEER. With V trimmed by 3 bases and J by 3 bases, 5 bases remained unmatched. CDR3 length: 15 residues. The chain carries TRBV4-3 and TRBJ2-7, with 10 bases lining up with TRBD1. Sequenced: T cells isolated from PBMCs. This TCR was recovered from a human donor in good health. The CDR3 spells CASSHRDRGFYEQYF. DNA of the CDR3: TGCGCCAGCAGCCATCGGGACAGGGGATTCTACGAGCAGTACTTC.